A single T cell receptor beta chain is shown here with its context. Antigen: not known. Donor material was obtained from healthy Finnish infants undergoing corrective surgery for congenital heart defects. All available leukocytes, rather than a set cell count, yielded the blood DNA. CDR3 size: 16 residues. CDR1 and CDR2 from the germline V gene are MNHNY and SVGAGI (reference sequence). V lost 4 bases and J 4 bases, leaving 19 bases between the germline ends. The entry originates in a study of human thymus T cells. Study-wide findings and caveats: V and J gene usage appeared biased in thymic and blood repertoires.

The table came from immunoSEQ multiplex PCR; TCRdb's copy has only in-frame clones and leaves some out. The data contain 40,000 to 45,000 clones, about 93% of them seen just once; the ten biggest clones take up more than 0.1%. The sample was blood. The receptor was derived from a boy under three years old with a congenital heart defect but otherwise immunologically healthy. The chain employs TRBV6-6 and TRBJ1-2, with unresolved D. The CDR3 loop is CASSWVGSPSPYGYTF. CDR3 in DNA: TGTGCCAGCAGTTGGGTGGGGTCCCCAAGCCCCTATGGCTACACCTTC.